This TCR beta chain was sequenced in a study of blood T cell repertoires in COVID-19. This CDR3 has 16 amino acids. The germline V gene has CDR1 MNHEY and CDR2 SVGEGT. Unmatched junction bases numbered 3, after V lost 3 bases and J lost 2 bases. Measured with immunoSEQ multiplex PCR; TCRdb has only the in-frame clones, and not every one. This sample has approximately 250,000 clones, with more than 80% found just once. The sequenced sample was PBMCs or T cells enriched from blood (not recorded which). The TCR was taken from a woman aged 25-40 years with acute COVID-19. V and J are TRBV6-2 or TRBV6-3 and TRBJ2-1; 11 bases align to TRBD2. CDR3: CASSYTSGSTYNEQFF. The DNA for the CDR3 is TGTGCCAGCAGTTATACTAGCGGGAGTACCTACAATGAGCAGTTCTTC.